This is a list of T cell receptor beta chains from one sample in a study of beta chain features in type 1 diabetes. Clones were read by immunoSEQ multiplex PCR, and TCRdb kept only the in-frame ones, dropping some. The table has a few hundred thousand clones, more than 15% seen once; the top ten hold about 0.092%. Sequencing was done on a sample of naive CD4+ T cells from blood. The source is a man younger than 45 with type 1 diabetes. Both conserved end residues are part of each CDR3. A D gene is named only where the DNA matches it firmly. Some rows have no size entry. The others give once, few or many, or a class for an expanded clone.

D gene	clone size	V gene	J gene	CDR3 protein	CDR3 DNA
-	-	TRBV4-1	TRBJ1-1	CASSKGTKDDKAFF	TGCGCCAGCAGCAAAGGGACCAAGGACGATAAGGCTTTCTTT
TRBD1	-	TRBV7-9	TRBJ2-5	CASRVGDSRQETQYF	TGTGCCAGCAGGGTCGGGGACAGTCGCCAAGAGACCCAGTACTTC
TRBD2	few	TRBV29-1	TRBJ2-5	CSVALRLAGETQYF	TGCAGCGTTGCCCTTAGGCTAGCGGGAGAGACCCAGTACTTC
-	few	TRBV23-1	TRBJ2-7	CARAGSYEQYF	TGCGCCAGAGCCGGAAGCTACGAGCAGTACTTC
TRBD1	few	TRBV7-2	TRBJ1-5	CASSKRTGLNQPQHF	TGTGCCAGCAGCAAAAGGACAGGGTTAAATCAGCCCCAGCATTTT
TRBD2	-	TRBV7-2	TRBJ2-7	CASSVSGRALYEQYF	TGTGCCAGCAGCGTTAGCGGGAGGGCCCTCTACGAGCAGTACTTC
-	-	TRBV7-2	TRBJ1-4	CASSLVPGVGKLFF	TGTGCCAGCAGCTTAGTCCCAGGGGTGGGAAAACTGTTTTTT
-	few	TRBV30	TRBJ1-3	CAWSVSSGNTIYF	TGTGCCTGGAGTGTGTCCTCTGGAAACACCATATATTTT
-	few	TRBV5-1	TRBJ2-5	CASSPRSGGRAGETQYF	TGCGCCAGCAGCCCTCGTTCCGGGGGCCGTGCCGGAGAGACCCAGTACTTC
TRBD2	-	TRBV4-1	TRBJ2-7	CASSQGLTSSLHEQYF	TGCGCCAGCAGCCAAGGTTTGACTAGCTCTCTCCACGAGCAGTACTTC
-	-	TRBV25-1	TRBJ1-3	CASSEGPGRPPGNTIYF	TGTGCCAGCAGTGAAGGGCCAGGGCGCCCTCCTGGAAACACCATATATTTT
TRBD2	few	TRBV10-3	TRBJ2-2	CASRLAGPGELFF	TGTGCCAGCCGACTAGCGGGACCCGGGGAGCTGTTTTTT
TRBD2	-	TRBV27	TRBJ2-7	CASSLSGRAFYEQYF	TGTGCCAGCAGTTTAAGCGGGAGGGCCTTCTACGAGCAGTACTTC
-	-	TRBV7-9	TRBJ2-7	CASSSDNYEQYF	TGTGCCAGCAGCAGCGACAACTACGAGCAGTACTTC
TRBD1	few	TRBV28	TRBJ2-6	CASRTGSGANVLTF	TGTGCCAGCAGGACAGGGTCGGGGGCCAACGTCCTGACTTTC
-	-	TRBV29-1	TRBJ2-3	CSSGASTDTQYF	TGCAGCTCTGGGGCTAGCACAGATACGCAGTATTTT
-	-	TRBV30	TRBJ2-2	CAWSAQHTGELFF	TGTGCCTGGAGTGCGCAGCACACCGGGGAGCTGTTTTTT
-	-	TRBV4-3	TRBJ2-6	CASSQEAGASSGANVLTF	TGCGCCAGCAGCCAAGAGGCCGGTGCAAGCTCTGGGGCCAACGTCCTGACTTTC
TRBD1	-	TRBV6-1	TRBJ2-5	CATTRTGGRETQYF	TGTGCCACCACCCGCACAGGGGGCAGGGAGACCCAGTACTTC
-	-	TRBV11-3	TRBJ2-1	CASSLEMAGYNNEQFF	TGTGCCAGCAGCTTAGAGATGGCAGGATACAACAATGAGCAGTTCTTC
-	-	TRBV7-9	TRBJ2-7	CASSAISYEQYF	TGTGCCAGCAGCGCAATTTCGTACGAGCAGTACTTC
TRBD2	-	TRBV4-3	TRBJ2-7	CASSHELAALGEQYF	TGCGCCAGCAGCCACGAACTAGCGGCCTTGGGAGAGCAGTACTTC
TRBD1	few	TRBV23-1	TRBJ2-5	CASSQGTGQETQYF	TGCGCCAGCAGTCAAGGGACAGGGCAAGAGACCCAGTACTTC
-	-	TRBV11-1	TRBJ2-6	CASSLNRRLSGANVLTF	TGTGCCAGCAGCTTAAACAGGCGTTTATCTGGGGCCAACGTCCTGACTTTC
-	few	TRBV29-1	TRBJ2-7	CSVARDTYEQYF	TGCAGCGTCGCCAGGGACACCTACGAGCAGTACTTC
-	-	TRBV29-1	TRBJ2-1	CSVERVADYNEQFF	TGCAGCGTTGAACGGGTAGCGGATTACAATGAGCAGTTCTTC
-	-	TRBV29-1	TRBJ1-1	CSELPYSRGSEAFF	TGCAGCGAATTGCCGTATAGTAGGGGCTCTGAAGCTTTCTTT
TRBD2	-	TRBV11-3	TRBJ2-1	CASSSRSGSGDEQFF	TGTGCCAGCAGCTCCCGTAGCGGGAGCGGCGATGAGCAGTTCTTC
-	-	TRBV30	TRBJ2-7	CAWTRNYEQYF	TGTGCCTGGACCCGGAACTACGAGCAGTACTTC
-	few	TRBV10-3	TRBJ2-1	CAISAGRENNEQFF	TGTGCCATCAGTGCAGGGCGAGAAAACAATGAGCAGTTCTTC
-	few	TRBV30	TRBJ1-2	CAWELNYGYTF	TGTGCCTGGGAGTTGAACTATGGCTACACCTTC
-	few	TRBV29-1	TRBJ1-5	CSVVAGASGNQPQHF	TGCAGCGTTGTAGCAGGGGCTTCAGGCAATCAGCCCCAGCATTTT
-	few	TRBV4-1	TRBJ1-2	CASSQVSNRNYGYTF	TGCGCCAGCAGCCAAGTAAGCAACAGAAACTATGGCTACACCTTC
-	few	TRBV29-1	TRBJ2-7	CSAGEFEQYF	TGCAGCGCTGGGGAGTTCGAGCAGTACTTC
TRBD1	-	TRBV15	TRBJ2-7	CATSRNAGTGSLSYEQYF	TGTGCCACCAGCAGAAATGCCGGGACAGGGAGTCTCTCCTACGAGCAGTACTTC
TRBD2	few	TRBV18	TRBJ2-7	CASSPPWEGNSYEQYF	TGTGCCAGCTCACCACCATGGGAGGGGAACTCCTACGAGCAGTACTTC
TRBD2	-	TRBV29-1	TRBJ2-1	CSVNTGLVTREQFF	TGCAGCGTTAACACGGGACTAGTGACGAGGGAGCAGTTCTTC
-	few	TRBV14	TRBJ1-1	CASSQPGGQAFF	TGTGCCAGCAGCCAACCAGGAGGACAAGCTTTCTTT
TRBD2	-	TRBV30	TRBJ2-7	CAWSLGLAGAFSYEQYF	TGTGCCTGGAGTTTGGGACTAGCGGGAGCCTTCTCCTACGAGCAGTACTTC